The sequence of this T cell receptor beta chain was determined in a study of T cell repertoires in cytomegalovirus infection. Looking at the study overall: Researchers turned to recently identified HLA-C-restricted CMV epitopes as well as well-studied HLA-B-restricted ones. The public TCR beta signatures pointed to both CMV infection and matching HLA type.

This CDR3 contains 15 residues. CDR1 and CDR2 (germline): SEHNR, FQNEAQ (reference sequence). V was clipped by 5 bases and J by 4 bases, with 16 bases between them. Study conclusions and caveats: Dominating the ex vivo response were HLA-C-restricted CMV-specific TCR beta clonotypes. CMV carriers having the relevant HLA were flagged by cumulative public TCR beta family frequency.

TCRdb re-called the reads through MiXCR, storing one row per CDR3 protein. The table shows 750,000 to 900,000 distinct CDR3 sequences, with around 29% occurring only once. With respect to this clonotype: Its antigen is as yet unknown.

Material: cultured CD8+ T cells from PBMCs, obtained from culture after CMV antigen stimulation. The V gene is TRBV7-9, the J gene TRBJ2-3, with a tentative D call TRBD1 (5 bases). The receptor's source is a human donor in good health (CMV status not recorded). Some clones in this sample may be carry-over from other donors' samples. CDR3 in amino acids: CASSQTWGLPDTQYF. CDR3 nucleotide sequence: TGTGCCAGCAGCCAGACATGGGGCCTCCCAGATACGCAGTATTTT. The whole variable domain, remainder taken from reference TRBV7-9 and TRBJ2-3, is DTGVSQNPRHKITKRGQNVTFRCDPISEHNRLYWYRQTLGQGPEFLTYFQNEAQLEKSRLLSDRFSAERPKGSFSTLEIQRTEQGDSAMYLCASSQTWGLPDTQYFGPGTRLTVL.